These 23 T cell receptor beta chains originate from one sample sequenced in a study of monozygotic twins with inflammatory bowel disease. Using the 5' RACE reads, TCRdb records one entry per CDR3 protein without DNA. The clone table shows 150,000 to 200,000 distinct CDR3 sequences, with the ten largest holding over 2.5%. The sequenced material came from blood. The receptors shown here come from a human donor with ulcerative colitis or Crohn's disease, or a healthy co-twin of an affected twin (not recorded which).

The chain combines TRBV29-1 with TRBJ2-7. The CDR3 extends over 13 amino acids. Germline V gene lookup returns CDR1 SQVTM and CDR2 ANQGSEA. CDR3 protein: CSANDAPSYEQYF.

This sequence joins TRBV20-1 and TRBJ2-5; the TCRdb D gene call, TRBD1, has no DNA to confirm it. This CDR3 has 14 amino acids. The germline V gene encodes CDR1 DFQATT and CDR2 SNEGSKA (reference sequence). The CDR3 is CSARESFQGETQYF.

CDR3: CASSYGNLGGYEQYF. The J gene is TRBJ2-7, the V gene TRBV6-5; TCRdb calls TRBD1, which cannot be checked without DNA. There are 15 residues in the CDR3. From germline, CDR1 is MNHEY and CDR2 SVGAGI.

The CDR3 region is CASSVLDDYEQYF. This chain uses TRBV9 with TRBJ2-7. Germline CDR1 reads SGDLS; CDR2 reads YYNGEE. There are 13 residues in the CDR3.

The CDR3 sequence: CSVAIGSGSYEQYF. The J gene is TRBJ2-7, the V gene TRBV29-1. The CDR3 totals 14 residues. The V gene's germline CDR1 is SQVTM and CDR2 ANQGSEA.

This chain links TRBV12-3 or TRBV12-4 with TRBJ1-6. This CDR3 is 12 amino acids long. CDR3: CASSTISRPLHF.

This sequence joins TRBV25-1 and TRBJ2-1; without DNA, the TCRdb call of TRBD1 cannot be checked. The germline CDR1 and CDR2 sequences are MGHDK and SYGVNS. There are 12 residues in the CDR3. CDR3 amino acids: CASSRRGNEQFF.

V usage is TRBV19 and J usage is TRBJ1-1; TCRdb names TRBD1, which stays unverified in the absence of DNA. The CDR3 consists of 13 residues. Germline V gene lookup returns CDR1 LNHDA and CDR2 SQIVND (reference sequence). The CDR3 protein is CASTIDRESEAFF.

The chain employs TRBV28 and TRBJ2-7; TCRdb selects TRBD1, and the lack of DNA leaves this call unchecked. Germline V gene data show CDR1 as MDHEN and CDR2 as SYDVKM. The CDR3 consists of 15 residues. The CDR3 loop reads CASSFTRTLSYEQYF.

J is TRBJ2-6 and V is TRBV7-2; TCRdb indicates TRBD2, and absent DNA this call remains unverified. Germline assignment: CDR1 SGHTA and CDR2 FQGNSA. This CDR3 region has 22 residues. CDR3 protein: CASRLDGYGGTNIFSGANVLTF. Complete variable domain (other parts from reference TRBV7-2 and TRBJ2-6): GAGVSQSPSNKVTEKGKDVELRCDPISGHTALYWYRQSLGQGLEFLIYFQGNSAPDKSGLPSDRFSAERTGGSVSTLTIQRTQQEDSAVYLCASRLDGYGGTNIFSGANVLTFGAGSRLTVL.

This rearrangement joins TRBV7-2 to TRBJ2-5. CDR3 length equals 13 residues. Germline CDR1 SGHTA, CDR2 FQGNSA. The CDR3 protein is CASSWDRLETQYF. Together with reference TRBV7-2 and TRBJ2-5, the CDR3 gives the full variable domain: GAGVSQSPSNKVTEKGKDVELRCDPISGHTALYWYRQSLGQGLEFLIYFQGNSAPDKSGLPSDRFSAERTGGSVSTLTIQRTQQEDSAVYLCASSWDRLETQYFGPGTRLLVL.

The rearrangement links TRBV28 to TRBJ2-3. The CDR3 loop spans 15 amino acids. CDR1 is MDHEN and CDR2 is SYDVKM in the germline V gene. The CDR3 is CASSTDNTVGDTQYF. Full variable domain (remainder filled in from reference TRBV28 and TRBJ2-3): DVKVTQSSRYLVKRTGEKVFLECVQDMDHENMFWYRQDPGLGLRLIYFSYDVKMKEKGDIPEGYSVSREKKERFSLILESASTNQTSMYLCASSTDNTVGDTQYFGPGTRLTVL.

The CDR3 spells CASWGRNYGYTF. The rearrangement joins TRBV6-2 or TRBV6-3 to TRBJ1-2; TCRdb designates TRBD1, a call that cannot be tested without DNA. The CDR3 totals 12 residues. Germline loops: CDR1 MNHEY, CDR2 SVGEGT.

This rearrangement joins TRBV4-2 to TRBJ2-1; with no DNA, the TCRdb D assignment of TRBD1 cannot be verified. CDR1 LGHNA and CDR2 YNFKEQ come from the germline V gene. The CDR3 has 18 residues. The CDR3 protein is CASSQDRVRGSSYNEQFF.

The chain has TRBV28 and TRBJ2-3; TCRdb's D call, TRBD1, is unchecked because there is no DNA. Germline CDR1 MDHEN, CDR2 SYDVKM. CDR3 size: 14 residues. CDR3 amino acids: CASSAPGSTDTQYF.

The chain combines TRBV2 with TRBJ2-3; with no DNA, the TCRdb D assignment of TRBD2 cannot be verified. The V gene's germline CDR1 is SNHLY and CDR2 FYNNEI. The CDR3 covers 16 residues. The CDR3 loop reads CASRGGTSRLTDTQYF.

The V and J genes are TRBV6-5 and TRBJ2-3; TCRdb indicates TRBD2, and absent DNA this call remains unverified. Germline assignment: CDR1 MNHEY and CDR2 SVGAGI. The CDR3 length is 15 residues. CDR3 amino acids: CASSYSGEGTDTQYF.

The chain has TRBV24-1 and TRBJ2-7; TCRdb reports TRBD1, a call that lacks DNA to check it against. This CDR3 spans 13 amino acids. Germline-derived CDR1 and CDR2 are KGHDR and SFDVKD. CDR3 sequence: CATSDIDSYEQYF.

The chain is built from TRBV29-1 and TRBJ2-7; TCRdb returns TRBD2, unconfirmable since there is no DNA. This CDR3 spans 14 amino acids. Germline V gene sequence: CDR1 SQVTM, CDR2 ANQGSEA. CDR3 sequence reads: CSVIGGLAGVEQYF.

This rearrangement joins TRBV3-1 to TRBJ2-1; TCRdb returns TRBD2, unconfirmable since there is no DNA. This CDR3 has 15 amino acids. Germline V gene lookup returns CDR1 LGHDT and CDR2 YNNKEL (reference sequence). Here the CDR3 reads CASSRIAGVGNEQFF.

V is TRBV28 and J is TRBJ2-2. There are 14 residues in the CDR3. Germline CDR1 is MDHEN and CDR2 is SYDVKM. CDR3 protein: CASTGSENTGELFF.

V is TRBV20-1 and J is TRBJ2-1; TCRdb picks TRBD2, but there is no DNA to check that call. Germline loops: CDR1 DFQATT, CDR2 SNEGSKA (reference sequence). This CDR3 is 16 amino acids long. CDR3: CSARDAFRATGNEQFF.

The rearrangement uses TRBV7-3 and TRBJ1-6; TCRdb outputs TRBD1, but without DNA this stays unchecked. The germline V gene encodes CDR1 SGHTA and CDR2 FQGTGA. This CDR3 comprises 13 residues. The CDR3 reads CASSLGAVSPLHF.